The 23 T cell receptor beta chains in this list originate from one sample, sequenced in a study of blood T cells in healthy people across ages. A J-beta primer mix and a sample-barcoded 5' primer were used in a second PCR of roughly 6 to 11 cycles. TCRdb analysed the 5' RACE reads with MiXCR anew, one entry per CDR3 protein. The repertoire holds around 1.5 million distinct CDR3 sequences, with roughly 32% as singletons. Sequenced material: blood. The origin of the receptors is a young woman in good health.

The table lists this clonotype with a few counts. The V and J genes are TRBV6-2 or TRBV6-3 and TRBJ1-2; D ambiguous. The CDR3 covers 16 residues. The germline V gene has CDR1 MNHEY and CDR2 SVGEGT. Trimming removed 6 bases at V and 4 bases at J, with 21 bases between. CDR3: CASSSSGRASFYGYTF. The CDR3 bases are TGTGCCAGCAGCTCCTCTGGAAGGGCCTCATTCTATGGCTACACCTTC.

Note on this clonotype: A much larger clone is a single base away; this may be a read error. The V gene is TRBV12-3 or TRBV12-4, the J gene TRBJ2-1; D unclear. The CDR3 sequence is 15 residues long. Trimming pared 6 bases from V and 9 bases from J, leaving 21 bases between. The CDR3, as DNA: TGTGCCAGCAGGGCCCCCAGGCAGGATGGCACTGAGCAGTTCTTC. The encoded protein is CASRAPRQDGTEQFF.

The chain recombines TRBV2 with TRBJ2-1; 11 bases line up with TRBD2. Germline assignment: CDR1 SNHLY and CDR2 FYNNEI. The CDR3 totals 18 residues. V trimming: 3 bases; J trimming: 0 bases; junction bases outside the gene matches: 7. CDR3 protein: CASSDSSGRTSSYNEQFF. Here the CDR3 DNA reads TGTGCCAGCAGTGACTCTAGCGGGAGGACAAGCTCCTACAATGAGCAGTTCTTC.

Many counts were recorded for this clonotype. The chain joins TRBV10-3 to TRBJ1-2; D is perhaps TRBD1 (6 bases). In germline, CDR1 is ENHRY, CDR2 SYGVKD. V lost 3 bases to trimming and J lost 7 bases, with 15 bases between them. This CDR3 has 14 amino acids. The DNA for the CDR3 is TGTGCCATCAGTGACTCCACAGGGAATGGTGGCTACACCTTC. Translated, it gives CAISDSTGNGGYTF.

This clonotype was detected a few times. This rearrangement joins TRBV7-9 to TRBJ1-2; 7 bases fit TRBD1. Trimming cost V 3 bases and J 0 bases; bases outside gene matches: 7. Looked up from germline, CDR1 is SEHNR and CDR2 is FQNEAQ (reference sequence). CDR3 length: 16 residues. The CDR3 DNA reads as TGTGCCAGCAGCTTCACCGGGACAGCCGCTAACTATGGCTACACCTTC. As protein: CASSFTGTAANYGYTF. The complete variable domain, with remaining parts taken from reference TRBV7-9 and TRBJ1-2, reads DTGVSQNPRHKITKRGQNVTFRCDPISEHNRLYWYRQTLGQGPEFLTYFQNEAQLEKSRLLSDRFSAERPKGSFSTLEIQRTEQGDSAMYLCASSFTGTAANYGYTFGSGTRLTVV.

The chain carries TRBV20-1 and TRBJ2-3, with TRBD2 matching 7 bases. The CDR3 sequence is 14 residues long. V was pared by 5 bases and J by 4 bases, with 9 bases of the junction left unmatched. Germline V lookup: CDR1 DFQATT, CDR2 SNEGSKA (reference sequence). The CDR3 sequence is CSAPQPTSSDTQYF. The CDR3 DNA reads TGCAGTGCTCCTCAGCCGACTAGCTCAGATACGCAGTATTTT.

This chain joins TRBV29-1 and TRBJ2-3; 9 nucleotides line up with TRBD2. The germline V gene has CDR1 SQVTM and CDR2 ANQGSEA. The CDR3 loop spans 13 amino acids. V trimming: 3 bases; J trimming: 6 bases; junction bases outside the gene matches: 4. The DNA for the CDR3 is TGCAGCGTTGACGGGCTAGCGGGGGATACGCAGTATTTT. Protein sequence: CSVDGLAGDTQYF.

CDR3 amino acids: CSARLIMRLSPLHF. The DNA for the CDR3 is TGCAGTGCTAGGTTAATAATGAGGCTGTCACCCCTCCACTTT. The chain combines TRBV20-1 with TRBJ1-6, with D unresolved. Trimming took 3 bases from V and 10 from J, leaving 16 bases between them. The CDR3 runs to 14 residues. From germline, CDR1 is DFQATT and CDR2 SNEGSKA (reference sequence).

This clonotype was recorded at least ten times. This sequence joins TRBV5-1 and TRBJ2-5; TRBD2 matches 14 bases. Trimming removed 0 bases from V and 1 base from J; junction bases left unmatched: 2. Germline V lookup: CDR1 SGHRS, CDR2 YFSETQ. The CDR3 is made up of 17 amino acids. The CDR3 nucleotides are TGCGCCAGCAGCTTGGGACTAGCGGGGGGGCCCCAAGAGACCCAGTACTTC. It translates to CASSLGLAGGPQETQYF.

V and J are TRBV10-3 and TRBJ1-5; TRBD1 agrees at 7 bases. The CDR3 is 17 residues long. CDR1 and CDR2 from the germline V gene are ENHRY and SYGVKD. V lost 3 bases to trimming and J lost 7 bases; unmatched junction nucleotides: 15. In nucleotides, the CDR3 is TGTGCCATCAGTGACCCTAGTTCGGGGCAGGGGGGGCAGCCCCAGCATTTT. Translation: CAISDPSSGQGGQPQHF.

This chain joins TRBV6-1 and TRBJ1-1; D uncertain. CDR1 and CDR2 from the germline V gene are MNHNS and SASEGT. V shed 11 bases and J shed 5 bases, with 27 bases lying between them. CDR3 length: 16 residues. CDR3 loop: CACTGSRLLRLTEAFF. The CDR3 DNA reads TGTGCCTGCACCGGCAGTCGACTCCTTAGGTTGACTGAAGCTTTCTTT.

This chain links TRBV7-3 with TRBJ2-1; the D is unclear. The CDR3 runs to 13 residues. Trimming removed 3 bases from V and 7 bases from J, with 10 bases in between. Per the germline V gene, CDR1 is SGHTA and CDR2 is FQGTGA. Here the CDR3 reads CASSFTSMNEQFF. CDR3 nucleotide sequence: TGTGCCAGCAGCTTTACCTCCATGAATGAGCAGTTCTTC.

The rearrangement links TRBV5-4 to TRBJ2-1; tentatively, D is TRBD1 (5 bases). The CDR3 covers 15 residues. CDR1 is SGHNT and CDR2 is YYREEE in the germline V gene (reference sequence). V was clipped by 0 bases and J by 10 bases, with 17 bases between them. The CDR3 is CASSLDLTAQSEQFF. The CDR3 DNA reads TGTGCCAGCAGCTTGGATCTGACAGCACAATCAGAGCAGTTCTTC.

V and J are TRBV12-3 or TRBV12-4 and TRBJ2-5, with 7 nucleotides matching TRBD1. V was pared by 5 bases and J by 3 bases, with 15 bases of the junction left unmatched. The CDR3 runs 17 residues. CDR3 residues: CASSTNFRLDREETQYF. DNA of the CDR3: TGTGCCAGCAGTACCAATTTCCGCCTCGACAGGGAAGAGACCCAGTACTTC.

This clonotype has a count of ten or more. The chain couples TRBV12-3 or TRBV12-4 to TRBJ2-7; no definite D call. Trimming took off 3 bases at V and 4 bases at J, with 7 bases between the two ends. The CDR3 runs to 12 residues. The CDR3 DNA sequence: TGTGCCAGCAGTTTGTTATTGTACGAGCAGTACTTC. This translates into CASSLLLYEQYF.

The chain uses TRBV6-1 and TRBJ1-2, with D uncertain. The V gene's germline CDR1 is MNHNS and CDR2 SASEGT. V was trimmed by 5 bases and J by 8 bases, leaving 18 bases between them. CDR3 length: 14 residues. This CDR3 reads CASSTWFMLEGYTF. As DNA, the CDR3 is TGTGCCAGCAGTACATGGTTCATGCTTGAGGGCTACACCTTC.

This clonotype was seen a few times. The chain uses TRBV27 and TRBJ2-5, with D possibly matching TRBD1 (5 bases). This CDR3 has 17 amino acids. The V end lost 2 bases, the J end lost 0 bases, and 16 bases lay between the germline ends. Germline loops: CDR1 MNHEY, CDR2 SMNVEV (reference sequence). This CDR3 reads CASSLGRQSGYQETQYF. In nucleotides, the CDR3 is TGTGCCAGCAGTTTAGGAAGACAGTCTGGCTACCAAGAGACCCAGTACTTC.

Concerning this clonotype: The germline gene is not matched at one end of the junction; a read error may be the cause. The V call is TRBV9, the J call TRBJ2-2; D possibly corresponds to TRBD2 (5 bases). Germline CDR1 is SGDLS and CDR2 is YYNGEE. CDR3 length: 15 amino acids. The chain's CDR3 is CASSVVEGITGERFF. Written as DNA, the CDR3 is TGTGCCAGCAGCGTAGTTGAAGGGATCACCGGGGAGCGGTTTTTT.

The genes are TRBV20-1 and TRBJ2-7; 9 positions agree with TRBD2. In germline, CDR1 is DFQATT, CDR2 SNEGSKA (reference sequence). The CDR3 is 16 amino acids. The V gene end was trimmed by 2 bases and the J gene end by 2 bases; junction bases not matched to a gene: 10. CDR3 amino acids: CSARSYSAGGTYEQYF. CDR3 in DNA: TGCAGTGCTAGATCCTATAGCGCGGGAGGGACCTACGAGCAGTACTTC.

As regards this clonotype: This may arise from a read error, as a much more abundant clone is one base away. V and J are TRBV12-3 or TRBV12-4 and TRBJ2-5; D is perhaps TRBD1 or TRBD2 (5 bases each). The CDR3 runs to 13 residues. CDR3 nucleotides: TGTGCCAGCAGTTTAGCGCTGGGGGAGACCCGGTACTTC. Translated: CASSLALGETRYF.

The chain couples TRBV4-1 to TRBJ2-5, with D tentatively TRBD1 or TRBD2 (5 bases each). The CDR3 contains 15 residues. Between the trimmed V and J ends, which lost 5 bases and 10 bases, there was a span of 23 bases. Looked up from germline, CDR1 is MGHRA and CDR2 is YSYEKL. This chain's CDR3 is CASSLARDPFNNQYF. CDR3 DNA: TGCGCCAGCAGCTTGGCCCGGGACCCTTTCAATAACCAGTACTTC.

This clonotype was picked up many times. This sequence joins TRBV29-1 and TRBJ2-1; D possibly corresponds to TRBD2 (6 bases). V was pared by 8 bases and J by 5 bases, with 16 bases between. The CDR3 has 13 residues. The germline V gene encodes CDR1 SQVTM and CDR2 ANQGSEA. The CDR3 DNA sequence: TGCAGCCTCCGTGCGTGGGGGGACAATGAGCAGTTCTTC. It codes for CSLRAWGDNEQFF.

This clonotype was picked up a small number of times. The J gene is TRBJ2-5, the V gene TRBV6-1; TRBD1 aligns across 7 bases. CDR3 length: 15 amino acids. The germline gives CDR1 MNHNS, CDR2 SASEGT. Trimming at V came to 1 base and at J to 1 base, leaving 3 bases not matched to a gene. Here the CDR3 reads CASSEGTGAQETQYF. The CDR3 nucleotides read TGTGCCAGCAGTGAAGGCACAGGGGCCCAAGAGACCCAGTACTTC.